One T cell receptor beta chain is described in this entry. CDR3 length: 15 residues. Germline V gene lookup returns CDR1 SGHAT and CDR2 FQNNGV. J lost 4 bases, V lost 1 base, and 7 bases had no gene match. These data are taken from a study of OX40 agonist ivuxolimab in advanced cancers. Here immunoSEQ multiplex PCR was the method, and the copy in TCRdb shows in-frame clones only, minus some. The sample holds approximately 81,000 clones; about 88% are singletons and the top ten take about 0.89%. The origin of this receptor is an adult with an advanced solid tumor such as melanoma, head and neck, liver or kidney cancer. The material sequenced was CD4+ or CD8+ T cells sorted from blood, taken in a trial of the OX40 agonist ivuxolimab. This chain joins TRBV11-2 and TRBJ2-7; 7 positions agree with TRBD1. The CDR3 sequence is CASSLGGGAGYEQYF. The CDR3 DNA follows: TGTGCCAGCAGCTTAGGAGGGGGCGCGGGTTACGAGCAGTACTTC. Together with reference TRBV11-2 and TRBJ2-7, the CDR3 gives the full variable domain: EAGVAQSPRYKIIEKRQSVAFWCNPISGHATLYWYQQILGQGPKLLIQFQNNGVVDDSQLPKDRFSAERLKGVDSTLKIQPAKLEDSAVYLCASSLGGGAGYEQYFGPGTRLTVT.